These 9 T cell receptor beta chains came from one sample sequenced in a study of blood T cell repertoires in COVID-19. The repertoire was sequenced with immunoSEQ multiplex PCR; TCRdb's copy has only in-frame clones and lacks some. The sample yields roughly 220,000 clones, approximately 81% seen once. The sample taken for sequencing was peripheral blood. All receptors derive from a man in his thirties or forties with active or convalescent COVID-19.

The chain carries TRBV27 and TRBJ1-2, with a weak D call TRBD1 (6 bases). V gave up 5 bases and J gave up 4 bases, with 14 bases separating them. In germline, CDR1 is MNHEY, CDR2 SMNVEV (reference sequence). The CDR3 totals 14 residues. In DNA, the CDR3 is TGTGCCAGCAGTCCCAACCGGGACACCTATGGCTACACCTTC. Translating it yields CASSPNRDTYGYTF.

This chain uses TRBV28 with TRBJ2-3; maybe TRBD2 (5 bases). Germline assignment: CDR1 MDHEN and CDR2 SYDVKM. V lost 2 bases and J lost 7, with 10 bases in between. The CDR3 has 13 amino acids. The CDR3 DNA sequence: TGTGCCAGCAGTTTAACGAGGGTTTATACGCAGTATTTT. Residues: CASSLTRVYTQYF.

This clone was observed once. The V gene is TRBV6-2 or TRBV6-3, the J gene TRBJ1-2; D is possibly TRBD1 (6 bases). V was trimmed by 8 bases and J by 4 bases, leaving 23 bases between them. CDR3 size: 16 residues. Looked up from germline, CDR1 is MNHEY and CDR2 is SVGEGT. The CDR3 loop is CASCRSGTQTFYGYTF. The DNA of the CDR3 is TGTGCCAGCTGCCGCTCCGGGACACAGACCTTCTATGGCTACACCTTC.

The CDR3 is CASSHPLGGRQETQYF. For the CDR3, the DNA is TGTGCCAGCAGCCACCCCCTAGGGGGTCGGCAAGAGACCCAGTACTTC. This sequence joins TRBV3-1 (or the pseudogene TRBV3-2) and TRBJ2-5, with a tentative D call TRBD1 (6 bases). Germline CDR1 reads LGHDT; CDR2 reads YNNKEL (reference sequence). The CDR3 is 16 amino acids. V was pared by 3 bases and J by 2 bases, with 16 bases between.

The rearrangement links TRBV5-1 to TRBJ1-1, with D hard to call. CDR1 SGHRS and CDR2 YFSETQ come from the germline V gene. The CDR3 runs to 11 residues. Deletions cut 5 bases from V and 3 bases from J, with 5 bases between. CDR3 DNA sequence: TGCGCCAGCAGTACAGACACTGAAGCTTTCTTT. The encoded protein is CASSTDTEAFF.

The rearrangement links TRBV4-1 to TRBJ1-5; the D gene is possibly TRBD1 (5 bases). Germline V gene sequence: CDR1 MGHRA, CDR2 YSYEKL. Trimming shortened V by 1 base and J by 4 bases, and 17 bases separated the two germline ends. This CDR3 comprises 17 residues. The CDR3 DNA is TGCGCCAGCAGCCAAGTAGGGGTCCCAGGGCTGAATCAGCCCCAGCATTTT. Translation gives CASSQVGVPGLNQPQHF.

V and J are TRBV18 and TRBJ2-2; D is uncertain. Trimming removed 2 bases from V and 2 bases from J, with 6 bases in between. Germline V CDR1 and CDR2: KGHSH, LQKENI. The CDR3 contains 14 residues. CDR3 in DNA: TGTGCCAGCTCACCAGAGACAAACACCGGGGAGCTGTTTTTT. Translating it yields CASSPETNTGELFF.

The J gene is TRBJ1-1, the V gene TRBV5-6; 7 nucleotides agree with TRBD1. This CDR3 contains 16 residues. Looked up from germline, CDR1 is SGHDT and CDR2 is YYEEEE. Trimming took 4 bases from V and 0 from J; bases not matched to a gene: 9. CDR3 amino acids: CASSVRTGQMNTEAFF. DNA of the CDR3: TGTGCCAGCAGCGTCCGGACAGGACAAATGAACACTGAAGCTTTCTTT.

CDR3: CASSVDDRGPYEQYF. The CDR3 DNA reads TGTGCCAGCAGCGTAGACGACAGGGGGCCCTACGAGCAGTACTTC. The V and J genes are TRBV9 and TRBJ2-7; 10 bases are a match to TRBD1. Germline loops: CDR1 SGDLS, CDR2 YYNGEE. CDR3 length: 15 amino acids. V trimming: 0 bases; J trimming: 2 bases; junction bases outside the gene matches: 2. The full variable domain, completed using reference TRBV9 and TRBJ2-7, is DSGVTQTPKHLITATGQRVTLRCSPRSGDLSVYWYQQSLDQGLQFLIQYYNGEERAKGNILERFSAQQFPDLHSELNLSSLELGDSALYFCASSVDDRGPYEQYFGPGTRLTVT.